Presented here are 17 T cell receptor beta chains from one specimen sequenced in a study of patients and donors after allogeneic stem cell transplantation. TCRdb redid the calling of the RT-PCR reads with MiXCR, one entry per CDR3 protein. Here the sample spans tens of thousands of distinct CDR3 sequences, under 7.5% being singletons. Sample: blood, either unsorted or a sorted T cell fraction (not recorded which). The receptors stem from a human donor who was either an allogeneic HSCT recipient or a stem cell or donor lymphocyte infusion donor (not recorded which). It is not recorded whose cells these are; they may come from a transplant donor.

This clonotype was counted at least ten times. This chain connects TRBV18 to TRBJ2-7; TRBD2 aligns across 7 bases. This CDR3 is built from 15 residues. Germline CDR1 reads KGHSH; CDR2 reads LQKENI. Losses at the gene ends were 6 bases for V and 3 bases for J; bases not matched to a gene: 11. The CDR3 region has the DNA TGTGCCAGCTCCCCCTTGGCGGGAGAGTACTACGAGCAGTACTTC. This sequence encodes CASSPLAGEYYEQYF. The full variable domain, with the rest looked up from reference TRBV18 and TRBJ2-7, is NAGVMQNPRHLVRRRGQEARLRCSPMKGHSHVYWYRQLPEEGLKFMVYLQKENIIDESGMPKERFSAEFPKEGPSILRIQQVVRGDSAAYFCASSPLAGEYYEQYFGPGTRLTVT.

This clonotype has a handful of counts. The chain joins TRBV3-1 to TRBJ2-5; 7 bases line up with TRBD1. The germline CDR1 and CDR2 sequences are LGHDT and YNNKEL (reference sequence). The CDR3 consists of 15 residues. Trimming took 4 bases from V and 5 from J; bases not matched to a gene: 10. CDR3 DNA sequence: TGTGCCAGCAGCCCCCGGGACAGCGGCTCGGAGACCCAGTACTTC. It translates to CASSPRDSGSETQYF.

This clonotype has just a few counts. The rearrangement links TRBV7-6 to TRBJ2-4; maybe TRBD2 (6 bases). The ends were cut back, 3 bases at V and 7 bases at J, with 16 bases in the middle. Looked up from germline, CDR1 is SGHVS and CDR2 is FNYEAQ. The CDR3 totals 15 residues. The CDR3 here is CASSLGGTLGNIQYF. CDR3 coding DNA: TGTGCCAGCAGCTTGGGGGGAACGTTGGGTAACATTCAGTACTTC.

This clonotype showed up just a few times. The chain links TRBV4-3 to TRBJ2-3; maybe TRBD1 (5 bases). Germline V CDR1 and CDR2: LGHNA, YSLEER. The CDR3 runs 15 residues. V lost 0 bases and J 2 bases, leaving 9 bases between the germline ends. CDR3 sequence: CASSQDRVFTDTQYF. The CDR3 DNA is TGCGCCAGCAGCCAAGACAGGGTTTTCACAGATACGCAGTATTTT.

This clonotype was seen only a few times. The chain uses TRBV7-9 and TRBJ2-5, with TRBD2 matching 10 bases. Germline V gene sequence: CDR1 SEHNR, CDR2 FQNEAQ (reference sequence). The CDR3 loop spans 16 amino acids. The junction had 8 bases not matched to a gene; V was cut back by 2 bases and J by 5 bases. The CDR3 DNA follows: TGTGCCAGCAGCTTATATAGCGGGAGGAACGGGGAGACCCAGTACTTC. It translates to CASSLYSGRNGETQYF.

This clonotype has more than one count but fewer than ten. The chain links TRBV7-9 to TRBJ2-5; 7 nucleotides align to TRBD2. This CDR3 is 15 amino acids long. Per germline, CDR1 SEHNR and CDR2 FQNEAQ (reference sequence). The junction had 2 bases not matched to a gene; V was cut back by 1 base and J by 0 bases. CDR3 bases: TGTGCCAGCAGCTTAGTGGGACTAAACCAAGAGACCCAGTACTTC. Amino acid sequence: CASSLVGLNQETQYF.

The V gene is TRBV11-3, the J gene TRBJ2-1; the D gene is possibly TRBD1 (6 bases). This CDR3 comprises 18 residues. Germline-derived CDR1 and CDR2 are SGHNT and YENEEA. The V end lost 3 bases, the J end lost 3 bases, and 21 bases lay between the germline ends. CDR3 protein: CASSFRRPYRESYNEQFF. As DNA, the CDR3 is TGTGCCAGCAGCTTCCGTCGACCTTACAGGGAAAGCTACAATGAGCAGTTCTTC.

This clonotype was picked up many times. This sequence joins TRBV28 and TRBJ1-2, with 10 bases fitting TRBD1. CDR1 and CDR2 (germline): MDHEN, SYDVKM. The CDR3 spans 13 residues. Trimming at V came to 6 bases and at J to 5 bases, leaving 3 bases not matched to a gene. Here the CDR3 reads CASRWTGGYGYTF. CDR3 nucleotides: TGTGCCAGCAGATGGACAGGGGGATATGGCTACACCTTC.

This clonotype came up a few times. The V call is TRBV19, the J call TRBJ2-2, with D hard to call. Germline CDR1 is LNHDA and CDR2 is SQIVND (reference sequence). This CDR3 has 11 amino acids. Trimming stripped 6 bases from V and 2 bases from J, with 1 base between. As DNA, the CDR3 is TGTGCCAGTAGAAACACCGGGGAGCTGTTTTTT. Encoded protein: CASRNTGELFF.

A few counts support this clonotype. The chain joins TRBV7-8 to TRBJ2-7; a weak D match, TRBD2 (5 bases). V lost 8 bases and J lost 4, with 9 bases in between. Germline V gives CDR1 SGHVS, CDR2 FQNEAQ. The CDR3 totals 11 residues. DNA of the CDR3: TGTGCCAGCGGGGAGTTTTACGAGCAGTACTTC. It yields the protein CASGEFYEQYF.

This clonotype was seen ten or more times. The chain is built from TRBV7-6 and TRBJ2-2; D is undetermined. The CDR3 has 14 residues. Germline V gives CDR1 SGHVS, CDR2 FNYEAQ. V lost 1 base to trimming and J lost 7 bases, with 10 bases between them. The CDR3 coding sequence is TGTGCCAGCAGCTTAGAGGGTATAGGCGGGGAGCTGTTTTTT. Its translation is CASSLEGIGGELFF.

The V and J genes are TRBV11-3 and TRBJ2-1; D ambiguous. This CDR3 is built from 12 residues. V lost 1 base and J lost 9, with 7 bases in between. The V gene's germline CDR1 is SGHNT and CDR2 YENEEA. CDR3 nucleotide sequence: TGTGCCAGCAGCTTAGGTCAGTCTGAGCAGTTCTTC. Protein product: CASSLGQSEQFF.

This clonotype showed up many times. The CDR3 DNA reads as TGTGCCAGCAGTCGGGGGACAGAGAACGAGCAGTACTTC. It specifies CASSRGTENEQYF. The rearrangement joins TRBV9 to TRBJ2-7; weak D call: TRBD1 (7 bases). Between the trimmed V and J ends, which lost 5 bases and 5 bases, there was a span of 14 bases. Germline loops: CDR1 SGDLS, CDR2 YYNGEE. This CDR3 has 13 amino acids.

This clonotype was seen ten or more times. The chain uses TRBV11-2 and TRBJ1-5; D not resolved. The CDR3 runs 14 residues. CDR1 is SGHAT and CDR2 is FQNNGV in the germline V gene. V gave up 1 base and J gave up 4 bases, with 8 bases separating them. The CDR3 sequence is CASSLGQANQPQHF. CDR3 DNA sequence: TGTGCCAGCAGCTTAGGGCAGGCGAATCAGCCCCAGCATTTT.

In regard to this clonotype: This may stem from a read error, because a much larger clone lies one nucleotide away. The V gene is TRBV28, the J gene TRBJ2-4, with a tentative D call TRBD1 (6 bases). There are 19 residues in the CDR3. The V gene lost 5 bases and the J gene lost 0 bases, with 23 bases spanning the gap. Germline V gene data show CDR1 as MDHEN and CDR2 as SYDVKM. CDR3 region: CASSAPRSYRELAKNIQYF. In nucleotides, the CDR3 is TGTGCCAGCAGTGCCCCCCGGTCCTACAGGGAACTAGCCAAAAACATTCAGTACTTC.

This clonotype was detected many times. The chain recombines TRBV7-9 with TRBJ2-3; the D is unclear. From germline, CDR1 is SEHNR and CDR2 FQNEAQ (reference sequence). V gave up 2 bases and J gave up 5 bases, with 2 bases separating them. The CDR3 sequence is 11 residues long. CDR3 bases: TGTGCCAGCAGCTTATTAGATACGCAGTATTTT. The encoded protein is CASSLLDTQYF.

The chain combines TRBV6-5 with TRBJ2-1; 7 nucleotides align to TRBD2. With V trimmed by 2 bases and J by 8 bases, 3 bases remained unmatched. The length of the CDR3 is 13 residues. Per germline, CDR1 MNHEY and CDR2 SVGAGI. CDR3 loop: CASSYVAGDEQFF. Here the CDR3 DNA reads TGTGCCAGCAGTTACGTGGCGGGAGATGAGCAGTTCTTC.